This T cell receptor beta chain stems from a study of regulatory T cells in long-lasting Graves disease. The CDR3 is 14 amino acids. Germline V gives CDR1 LGHNT, CDR2 FRNRAP. V gave up 7 bases and J gave up 8 bases, with 18 bases separating them. According to the study, TCR beta libraries were built with iRepertoire HTBI primers and CDR3-region Arm-PCR. TCRdb re-analysed the multiplex PCR reads in MiXCR, keeping a single row per CDR3 protein. The repertoire includes some 250,000 distinct CDR3 sequences, 15% to 20% of them detected once, and roughly a fifth sits in the top ten. This clonotype has a count of ten or more. Described time point: newly diagnosed GD, antithyroid drugs for less than 3 months. PBMC RNA was the source of the TCR library.

This chain uses TRBV12-5 with TRBJ2-1; TRBD2 might be the D (5 bases). This receptor was obtained from a female donor with Graves disease. Sequenced material: peripheral blood mononuclear cells (PBMCs), taken at new diagnosis, from a patient treated with antithyroid drugs. CDR3 nucleotides: TGTGCTAGTGCCCTGATTAGCGAGAAGGATGAGCAGTTCTTC. Translating gives CASALISEKDEQFF.